This T cell receptor beta chain came from a study of T cell responses to AZD1222 COVID-19 vaccine. V dropped 7 bases and J dropped 4; count of bases not matched to a gene: 6. The CDR3 has 14 amino acids. Looked up from germline, CDR1 is KGHDR and CDR2 is SFDVKD. Concerning this clone itself: What it recognizes is unknown.

Produced via immunoSEQ multiplex PCR; TCRdb's table is partial and in-frame only. This table has over 95,000 clones, about nine tenths appearing once. Study findings and constraints: After the peak T cell response, and only then, were repertoires sampled.

The genes are TRBV24-1 and TRBJ2-7; 10 bases are a match to TRBD1. The sequences come from peripheral blood, collected 28 days after the second AZD1222 dose. The receptor comes from an adult who received the AZD1222 COVID-19 vaccine. CDR3 sequence (DNA): TGTGCCACCAGCCAGGGACAGGGGAATTACGAGCAGTACTTC. This codes for CATSQGQGNYEQYF.